These T cell receptor beta chains were read from a single sample in a study of OX40 agonist ivuxolimab in advanced cancers. Method: immunoSEQ multiplex PCR; TCRdb's copy keeps in-frame clones and lacks some. The sample holds under 45,000 clones, 78% seen once. The source material was CD4+ or CD8+ T cells sorted from blood, sampled in a trial of the OX40 agonist ivuxolimab. Receptor source: an adult with an advanced solid tumor such as melanoma, head and neck, liver or kidney cancer. CDR3s include the opening cysteine and the closing phenylalanine or tryptophan. Fields, in order: J gene, clone size, D gene, V gene, CDR3 protein, CDR3 DNA. The D gene is left open where the match is weak. Clone size is stated in some rows and not others, as once, few, many or a class when expanded.

J gene: TRBJ1-6
clone size: NA
D gene: NA
V gene: TRBV7-2
CDR3 protein: CASRDDSLAYNSPLHF
CDR3 DNA: TGTGCCAGCAGAGACGACAGTCTGGCCTATAATTCACCCCTCCACTTT

J gene: TRBJ1-3
clone size: once
D gene: NA
V gene: TRBV28
CDR3 protein: CASSSGLGGNTIYF
CDR3 DNA: TGTGCCAGCAGTTCCGGGCTAGGAGGAAACACCATATATTTT

J gene: TRBJ1-2
clone size: NA
D gene: NA
V gene: TRBV28
CDR3 protein: CASTGNYGYTF
CDR3 DNA: TGTGCCAGCACAGGGAACTATGGCTACACCTTC

J gene: TRBJ2-5
clone size: few
D gene: NA
V gene: TRBV4-1
CDR3 protein: CASSQKGPGRNYQETQYF
CDR3 DNA: TGCGCCAGCAGCCAAAAAGGCCCGGGACGGAATTACCAAGAGACCCAGTACTTC

J gene: TRBJ2-1
clone size: NA
D gene: NA
V gene: TRBV2
CDR3 protein: CASSTLEGNEQFF
CDR3 DNA: TGTGCCAGCAGTACCCTGGAAGGCAATGAGCAGTTCTTC

J gene: TRBJ2-7
clone size: few
D gene: NA
V gene: TRBV2
CDR3 protein: CATGYRGYEQYF
CDR3 DNA: TGTGCCACTGGGTATAGGGGCTACGAGCAGTACTTC

J gene: TRBJ2-5
clone size: NA
D gene: NA
V gene: TRBV25-1
CDR3 protein: CASSEYGREYQETQYF
CDR3 DNA: TGTGCCAGCAGTGAATACGGGCGCGAGTACCAAGAGACCCAGTACTTC

J gene: TRBJ1-2
clone size: NA
D gene: NA
V gene: TRBV11-2
CDR3 protein: CASSPRGSYNYGYTF
CDR3 DNA: TGTGCCAGCAGCCCTCGGGGGTCTTATAACTATGGCTACACCTTC

J gene: TRBJ1-1
clone size: NA
D gene: NA
V gene: TRBV10-2
CDR3 protein: CASSDPGMNTEAFF
CDR3 DNA: TGCGCCAGCAGTGACCCCGGCATGAACACTGAAGCTTTCTTT

J gene: TRBJ2-5
clone size: NA
D gene: TRBD2
V gene: TRBV27
CDR3 protein: CASSLGLADETQYF
CDR3 DNA: TGTGCCAGCAGCCTGGGACTAGCGGATGAGACCCAGTACTTC

J gene: TRBJ2-1
clone size: NA
D gene: NA
V gene: TRBV14
CDR3 protein: CAAWGFSYNEQFF
CDR3 DNA: TGTGCCGCCTGGGGATTCTCCTACAATGAGCAGTTCTTC

J gene: TRBJ2-7
clone size: NA
D gene: NA
V gene: TRBV28
CDR3 protein: CASFQAGLLGEQYF
CDR3 DNA: TGTGCCAGCTTCCAAGCAGGGTTATTGGGGGAGCAGTACTTC

J gene: TRBJ2-3
clone size: NA
D gene: NA
V gene: TRBV27
CDR3 protein: CASSTPRGSENTDTQYF
CDR3 DNA: TGTGCCAGCAGTACCCCCAGGGGAAGCGAGAACACAGATACGCAGTATTTT

J gene: TRBJ2-7
clone size: NA
D gene: NA
V gene: TRBV7-2
CDR3 protein: CASIPFGGSYEQYF
CDR3 DNA: TGTGCCAGCATCCCCTTCGGGGGCTCCTACGAGCAGTACTTC

J gene: TRBJ1-1
clone size: NA
D gene: NA
V gene: TRBV2
CDR3 protein: CASSLTTGKSEAFF
CDR3 DNA: TGTGCCAGCAGCTTGACTACAGGGAAGTCTGAAGCTTTCTTT

J gene: TRBJ2-2
clone size: NA
D gene: TRBD2
V gene: TRBV7-3
CDR3 protein: CASSSHVRREGTGELFF
CDR3 DNA: TGTGCCAGCAGCTCCCACGTACGGCGGGAGGGTACCGGGGAGCTGTTTTTT

J gene: TRBJ2-2
clone size: NA
D gene: NA
V gene: TRBV2
CDR3 protein: CASRPLETGELFF
CDR3 DNA: TGTGCCAGCCGTCCACTAGAGACCGGGGAGCTGTTTTTT

J gene: TRBJ2-5
clone size: NA
D gene: NA
V gene: TRBV5-4
CDR3 protein: CASSLPGRRMEETQYF
CDR3 DNA: TGTGCCAGCAGCTTGCCGGGACGCAGGATGGAAGAGACCCAGTACTTC

J gene: TRBJ1-5
clone size: NA
D gene: NA
V gene: TRBV4-2
CDR3 protein: CTSSQIQGGQSNQPQHF
CDR3 DNA: TGTACCAGCAGCCAAATCCAAGGGGGGCAAAGCAATCAGCCCCAGCATTTT

J gene: TRBJ2-6
clone size: NA
D gene: NA
V gene: TRBV5-1
CDR3 protein: CASSPDRGANVLTF
CDR3 DNA: TGCGCCAGCAGCCCAGACAGGGGGGCCAACGTCCTGACTTTC